This TCR beta chain appears in the sequencing data of a study of blood T cell repertoires in COVID-19. Study overall: Acute and convalescent COVID-19 samples came from the United States, Italy and Spain. The cDNA or gDNA used as material had been derived from T cells, B-cell-depleted T cells, or PBMCs.

Using immunoSEQ multiplex PCR, the repertoire was profiled, and TCRdb retains in-frame clones only, with some absent. The sample lists about 250,000 clones, 89% occurring once. This clone was detected once. This CDR3 is 18 amino acids long. The V segment lost 0 bases and the J segment 4 bases; nucleotides outside the gene matches: 15. The sequencing sample was made of peripheral blood. The genes are TRBV6-7 and TRBJ2-7, with TRBD1 matching over 7 bases. TRBV6-7 is an ORF, and what it does is uncertain. The TCR originated in a woman between 40 and 50 years old who had recovered from COVID-19. The DNA for the CDR3 is TGTGCCAGCAGTTACTCGGACAGGTCTAAAAGGGTTGTTTACGAGCAGTACTTC. It yields the protein CASSYSDRSKRVVYEQYF.